This T cell receptor beta chain was documented in a study of response to subunit inactivated influenza vaccine (dated by TCRdb to the late 2010s). As for the study more broadly: To follow how T cells responded to a trivalent subunit inactivated influenza vaccine, the researchers relied on deep quantitative profiling of the T cell receptor repertoire. What the work shows at the level of the full study, not this receptor alone: The authors proposed that each seasonal influenza vaccination may bring in only a limited number of new T cells.

There are many counts of this clonotype. No cognate antigen has been identified for it. No base quality values were provided; no much bigger clone lies one nucleotide off. The library was built by means of RT-PCR. Sequenced on an Illumina HiSeq 2500. TCRdb reprocessed the public reads (quality trimming at Q25 with fastp, clone calling with MiXCR) and kept in-frame beta chains. Identical CDR3 proteins give one entry, which carries the most common genes and DNA. The table for this sample lists 450,000 to 700,000 distinct CDR3 sequences; 14% of them were counted only once. The ten biggest clones cover 11% of the sample. The CDR3 goes from the cysteine to the phenylalanine over 15 residues. CDR3 DNA is the only sequence kept; it has 45 bases, read in frame from the first base. Ends trimmed: V by 1 base, J by 8 bases; bases unmatched to a gene: 8.

This chain is built from TRBV12-3 or TRBV12-4 and TRBJ1-2, and TRBD1 aligns with 9 junction nucleotides. Sequencing was performed on PBMCs from blood, taken approximately 13 days after vaccination. The receptor comes from a man between 50 and 59 years old who received an inactivated influenza vaccine. Donor details come from another sample of the same person, matched by shared clones. CDR3 protein: CASSLGPTGGEGYTF. The nucleotide sequence is TGTGCCAGCAGTTTAGGGCCTACAGGGGGCGAAGGCTACACCTTC.